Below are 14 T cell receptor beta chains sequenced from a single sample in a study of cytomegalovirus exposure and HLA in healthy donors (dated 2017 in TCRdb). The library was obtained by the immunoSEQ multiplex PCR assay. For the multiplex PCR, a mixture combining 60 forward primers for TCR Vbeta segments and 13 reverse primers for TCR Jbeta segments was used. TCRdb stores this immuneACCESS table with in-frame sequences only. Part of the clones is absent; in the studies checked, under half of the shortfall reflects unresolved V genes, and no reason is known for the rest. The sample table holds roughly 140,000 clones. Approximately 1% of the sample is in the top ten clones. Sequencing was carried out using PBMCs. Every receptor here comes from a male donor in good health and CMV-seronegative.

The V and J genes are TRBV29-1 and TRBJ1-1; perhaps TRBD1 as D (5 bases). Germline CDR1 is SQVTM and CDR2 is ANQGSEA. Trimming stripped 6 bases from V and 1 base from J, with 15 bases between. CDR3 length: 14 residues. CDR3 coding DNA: TGCAGCGTCCGACCAGGGCAGCCGAACACTGAAGCTTTCTTT. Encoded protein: CSVRPGQPNTEAFF.

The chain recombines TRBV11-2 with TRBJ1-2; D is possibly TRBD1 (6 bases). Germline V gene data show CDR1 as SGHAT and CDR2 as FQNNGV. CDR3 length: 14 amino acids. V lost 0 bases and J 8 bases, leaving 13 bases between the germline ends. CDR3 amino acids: CASSLETGLGGYTF. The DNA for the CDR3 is TGTGCCAGCAGCTTAGAAACAGGGCTAGGGGGCTACACCTTC.

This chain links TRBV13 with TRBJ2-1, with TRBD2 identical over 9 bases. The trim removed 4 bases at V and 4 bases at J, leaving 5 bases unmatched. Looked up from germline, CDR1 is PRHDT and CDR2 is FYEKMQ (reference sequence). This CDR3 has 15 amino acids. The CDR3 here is CASSSSSGEYNEQFF. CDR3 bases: TGTGCCAGCAGCTCCTCTAGCGGGGAATACAATGAGCAGTTCTTC.

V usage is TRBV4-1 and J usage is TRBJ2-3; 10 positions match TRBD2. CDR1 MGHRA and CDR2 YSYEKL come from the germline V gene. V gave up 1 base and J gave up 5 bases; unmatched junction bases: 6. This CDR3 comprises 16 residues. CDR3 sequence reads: CASSQGGLASLDTQYF. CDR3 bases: TGCGCCAGCAGCCAAGGGGGACTAGCGTCGTTAGATACGCAGTATTTT.

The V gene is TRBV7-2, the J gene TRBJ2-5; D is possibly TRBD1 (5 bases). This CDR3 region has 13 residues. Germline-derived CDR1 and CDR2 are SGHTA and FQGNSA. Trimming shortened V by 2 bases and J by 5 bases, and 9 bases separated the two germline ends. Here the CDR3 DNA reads TGTGCCAGCAGCTTATCAGGGTCCGAGACCCAGTACTTC. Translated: CASSLSGSETQYF.

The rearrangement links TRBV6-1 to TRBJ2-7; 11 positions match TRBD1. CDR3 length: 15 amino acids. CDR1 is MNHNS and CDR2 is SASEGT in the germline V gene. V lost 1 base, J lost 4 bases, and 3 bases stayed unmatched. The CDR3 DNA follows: TGTGCCAGCAGTGAAGGGACAGGGGGCGGGTACGAGCAGTACTTC. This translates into CASSEGTGGGYEQYF.

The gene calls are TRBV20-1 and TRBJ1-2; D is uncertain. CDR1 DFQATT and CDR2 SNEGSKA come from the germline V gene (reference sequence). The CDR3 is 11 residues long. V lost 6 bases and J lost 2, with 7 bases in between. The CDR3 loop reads CSAHFNYGYTF. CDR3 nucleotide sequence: TGCAGTGCCCACTTCAACTATGGCTACACCTTC.

CDR3 DNA sequence: TGTGCCAGCAGCGCTAGCGGGGCGAACACCGGGGAGCTGTTTTTT. This sequence encodes CASSASGANTGELFF. The chain carries TRBV7-3 and TRBJ2-2; 9 bases agree with TRBD2. Germline values: CDR1 SGHTA, CDR2 FQGTGA. V gave up 5 bases and J gave up 0 bases; unmatched junction bases: 1. This CDR3 spans 15 amino acids.

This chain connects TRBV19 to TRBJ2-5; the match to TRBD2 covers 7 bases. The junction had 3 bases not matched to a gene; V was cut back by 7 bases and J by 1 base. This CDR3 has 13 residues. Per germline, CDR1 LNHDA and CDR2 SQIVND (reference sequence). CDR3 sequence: CASTPGGQETQYF. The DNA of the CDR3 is TGTGCCAGTACCCCGGGAGGCCAAGAGACCCAGTACTTC.

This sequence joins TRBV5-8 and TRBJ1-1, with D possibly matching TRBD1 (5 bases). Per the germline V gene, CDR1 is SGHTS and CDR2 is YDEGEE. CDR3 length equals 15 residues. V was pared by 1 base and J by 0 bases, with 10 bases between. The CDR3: CASSLIGAMNTEAFF. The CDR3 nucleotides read TGTGCCAGCAGCTTGATAGGGGCCATGAACACTGAAGCTTTCTTT.

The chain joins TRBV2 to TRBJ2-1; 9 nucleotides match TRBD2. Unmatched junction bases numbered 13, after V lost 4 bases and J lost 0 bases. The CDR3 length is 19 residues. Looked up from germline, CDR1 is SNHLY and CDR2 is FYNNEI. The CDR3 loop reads CASSVGLAGLLASYNEQFF. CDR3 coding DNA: TGTGCCAGCAGTGTGGGGCTAGCGGGGCTCCTTGCCTCCTACAATGAGCAGTTCTTC. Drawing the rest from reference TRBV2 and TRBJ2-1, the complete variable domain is EPEVTQTPSHQVTQMGQEVILRCVPISNHLYFYWYRQILGQKVEFLVSFYNNEISEKSEIFDDQFSVERPDGSNFTLKIRSTKLEDSAMYFCASSVGLAGLLASYNEQFFGPGTRLTVL.

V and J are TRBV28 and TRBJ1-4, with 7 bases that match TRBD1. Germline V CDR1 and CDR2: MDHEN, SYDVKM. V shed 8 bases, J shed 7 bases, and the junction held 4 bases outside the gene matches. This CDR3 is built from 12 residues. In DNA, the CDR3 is TGTGCCAGCGCGACAGGGCCTGAAAAACTGTTTTTT. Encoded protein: CASATGPEKLFF.

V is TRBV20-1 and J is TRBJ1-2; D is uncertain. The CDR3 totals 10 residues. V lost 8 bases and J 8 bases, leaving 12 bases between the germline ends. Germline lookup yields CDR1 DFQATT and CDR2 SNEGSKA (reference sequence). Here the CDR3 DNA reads TGCAGTACCCGTAATAGAGGCTACACCTTC. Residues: CSTRNRGYTF.

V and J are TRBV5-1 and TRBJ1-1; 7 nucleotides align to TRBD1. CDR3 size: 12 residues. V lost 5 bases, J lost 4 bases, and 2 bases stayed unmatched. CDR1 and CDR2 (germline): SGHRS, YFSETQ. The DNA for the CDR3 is TGCGCCAGCAGTGGGGACAGCACTGAAGCTTTCTTT. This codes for CASSGDSTEAFF. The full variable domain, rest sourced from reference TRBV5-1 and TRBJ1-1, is KAGVTQTPRYLIKTRGQQVTLSCSPISGHRSVSWYQQTPGQGLQFLFEYFSETQRNKGNFPGRFSGRQFSNSRSEMNVSTLELGDSALYLCASSGDSTEAFFGQGTRLTVV.